The next 7 T cell receptor beta chains were all read from a single sample in a study of shared clonotypes between healthy human individuals. The method was immunoSEQ multiplex PCR; TCRdb's version includes in-frame clones alone and lacks a portion of them. The data show about 960,000 clones, 76% seen once. The sample consisted of memory CD4+ T cells sorted from blood. Specified subset: CD45RA-negative fraction. The origin of the receptors is a young man in good health.

J is TRBJ1-2 and V is TRBV28, with D perhaps matching TRBD1 (5 bases). The CDR3 is 15 residues long. Trimming removed 3 bases at V and 4 bases at J, with 15 bases between. Germline CDR1 reads MDHEN; CDR2 reads SYDVKM. The CDR3 DNA follows: TGTGCCAGCAGTTTTGAGTCGCAGGGAGTCTATGGCTACACCTTC. As protein: CASSFESQGVYGYTF.

The rearrangement joins TRBV6-1 to TRBJ1-5; TRBD1 matches at 9 bases. Germline assignment: CDR1 MNHNS and CDR2 SASEGT. The CDR3 totals 19 residues. The ends lost 4 bases at V and 0 bases at J; junction bases unmatched: 13. Written as DNA, the CDR3 is TGTGCCAGCAGTGGACCGACAGGGGGAAAGGCGGGTAGCAATCAGCCCCAGCATTTT. It yields the protein CASSGPTGGKAGSNQPQHF.

This clone was seen a few times. The chain uses TRBV5-1 and TRBJ1-4, with 8 bases aligning to TRBD1. This CDR3 is built from 14 residues. Trimming removed 4 bases from V and 3 bases from J; junction bases left unmatched: 2. Germline CDR1 reads SGHRS; CDR2 reads YFSETQ. The CDR3 DNA follows: TGCGCCAGCAGCGAACAGGGGGCTAATGAAAAACTGTTTTTT. It codes for CASSEQGANEKLFF.

The sample holds a few counts of this clone. This chain connects TRBV18 to TRBJ1-2; 12 bases align to TRBD1. The CDR3 covers 17 residues. V was clipped by 3 bases and J by 7 bases; unmatched bases: 12. Germline lookup yields CDR1 KGHSH and CDR2 LQKENI. The CDR3 spells CASSPAGTGGEKIGYTF. The DNA for the CDR3 is TGTGCCAGCTCACCCGCCGGGACAGGGGGCGAGAAGATTGGCTACACCTTC. Based on the CDR3 plus reference TRBV18 and TRBJ1-2, the full variable domain is NAGVMQNPRHLVRRRGQEARLRCSPMKGHSHVYWYRQLPEEGLKFMVYLQKENIIDESGMPKERFSAEFPKEGPSILRIQQVVRGDSAAYFCASSPAGTGGEKIGYTFGSGTRLTVV.

This clone was counted a few times. The rearrangement joins TRBV4-1 to TRBJ2-3; D is undetermined. Germline values: CDR1 MGHRA, CDR2 YSYEKL. The CDR3 has 13 amino acids. Trimming took 1 base from V and 9 from J, leaving 11 bases between them. The CDR3 bases are TGCGCCAGCAGCCAAGGGCAGGTCGAGACGCAGTATTTT. It is translated as CASSQGQVETQYF.

The CDR3 loop reads CASRPRTTGFASPLHF. The CDR3 region has the DNA TGTGCCAGCAGACCGAGAACCACAGGGTTCGCTTCACCCCTCCACTTT. The chain combines TRBV5-8 with TRBJ1-6; D may be TRBD1 (6 bases). CDR3 size: 16 residues. Trimming left V 5 bases short and J 9 bases short, with 21 bases between. Germline V gene data show CDR1 as SGHTS and CDR2 as YDEGEE.

V and J are TRBV10-3 and TRBJ2-1; TRBD2 matches at 9 bases. From germline, CDR1 is ENHRY and CDR2 SYGVKD. After removal of 10 bases from V and 9 bases from J, the junction contained 13 bases not matched to a gene. The CDR3 extends over 14 amino acids. CDR3 DNA: TGTGCCACCACGGGCCTAGCGGGACTCAGTGAGCAGTTCTTC. This encodes CATTGLAGLSEQFF.